These T cell receptor beta chains were read from a single sample in a study of T cell repertoires in cytomegalovirus infection. TCRdb called the reads again in MiXCR, with one record for every CDR3 protein. The table lists fewer than 1,000,000 distinct CDR3 sequences, about a third of them singletons. Their antigens remain unidentified. This material consisted of cultured CD8+ T cells from PBMCs, taken from culture after CMV antigen stimulation. The receptors were sampled from a human donor in good health (CMV status not recorded). Some clones in this sample may be carry-over from other donors' samples. CDR3s include the opening cysteine and the closing phenylalanine or tryptophan. D genes are given only for firm matches. The size of a clone is reported for some rows only, either as once, few or many, or as a class for expanded clones.

d_call | j_call | clone_size | v_call | cdr3_nt | cdr3_aa
TRBD1 | TRBJ2-2 | - | TRBV13 | TGTGCCAGCAGCTTAGAAAGGGACAGGATCGCCGGGGAGCTGTTTTTT | CASSLERDRIAGELFF
- | TRBJ2-5 | - | TRBV5-1 | TGCGCCAGCAGCTTGGGGACAAAATTCACCCAGTACTTC | CASSLGTKFTQYF
- | TRBJ1-2 | many | TRBV7-6 | TGTGCCAGCAGTCTTCCGGGGGACCCCTATGGCTACACCTTC | CASSLPGDPYGYTF
TRBD1 | TRBJ2-7 | many | TRBV7-6 | TGTGCCAGCAGCTTACGGTCGCCGGGACAGGGATGGAACGAGCAGTACTTC | CASSLRSPGQGWNEQYF
- | TRBJ1-4 | few | TRBV2 | TGTGCCAGCAGCGACAATTTTTCTCCGGGACCCGTGGTGACGTTTTTT | CASSDNFSPGPVVTFF
- | TRBJ2-1 | - | TRBV6-6 | TGTGCCAGCACCCCAAGCGGTGTTGAGCAGTTCTTC | CASTPSGVEQFF
TRBD1 | TRBJ1-1 | few | TRBV5-1 | TGCGCCAGCAGCCCATACGACAGGGGGCTGAACACTGAAGCTTTCTTT | CASSPYDRGLNTEAFF
- | TRBJ1-2 | - | TRBV7-9 | TGTGCCAGCAGCTTAGCCCCAATCGAGCCTAACTATGGCTACACCTTC | CASSLAPIEPNYGYTF
- | TRBJ1-3 | many | TRBV4-2 | TGTGCCAGCAGCCAAGATCGTCACAGCTCTGGAAACACCATATATTTT | CASSQDRHSSGNTIYF
- | TRBJ1-1 | - | TRBV4-1 | TGCGCCAGCAGCTCCGGGCTGCAGCCTGAAGCTTTCTTT | CASSSGLQPEAFF
- | TRBJ1-1 | - | TRBV6-2/TRBV6-3 | TGTGCCAGCAGTCGGGGGGTTGAAGCTTTCTTT | CASSRGVEAFF
TRBD2 | TRBJ2-1 | few | TRBV27 | TGTGCCAGCAGTCTCCCCGGGATAGCGGGGTTATACAATGAGCAGTTCTTC | CASSLPGIAGLYNEQFF
TRBD2 | TRBJ2-3 | - | TRBV6-5 | TGTGCCAGCAGTTCGGGACTAATAACAGATACGCAGTATTTT | CASSSGLITDTQYF
- | TRBJ1-1 | - | TRBV6-5 | TGTGCCAGCAGTTACGATGGGGCTGGCCTAAACACTGAAGCTTTCTTT | CASSYDGAGLNTEAFF
- | TRBJ1-2 | many | TRBV7-2 | TGTGCCAGCAGCCCCAAGGTGTTTGGTCCCAACCTTGTAGGCTACACCTTC | CASSPKVFGPNLVGYTF
- | TRBJ1-1 | - | TRBV25-1 | TGTGCCAGCAGTGAACCCCGGGTAGGTGCGGGCACTGAAGCTTTCTTT | CASSEPRVGAGTEAFF
- | TRBJ1-5 | - | TRBV19 | TGTGCCAGCGATGACAGCAATCAGCCCCAGCATTTT | CASDDSNQPQHF
- | TRBJ2-3 | - | TRBV2 | TGTGCCAGCCCCGGGGGGCACACAGATACGCAGTATTTT | CASPGGHTDTQYF
- | TRBJ2-5 | once | TRBV4-2 | TGTGCCAGCAGCCAAGAGGGGAGAGGTCCGGGGGAGACCCAGTACTTC | CASSQEGRGPGETQYF
TRBD1 | TRBJ2-4 | once | TRBV5-5 | TGTGCCAGCAGCTTGGCAGGGACAGGGGGCGCGAACATTCAGTACTTC | CASSLAGTGGANIQYF
- | TRBJ1-1 | - | TRBV5-6 | TGTGCCAGCAGCTTGGGGGCAGGGATGGTCACTGAAGCTTTCTTT | CASSLGAGMVTEAFF
- | TRBJ2-2 | - | TRBV6-2/TRBV6-3 | TGTGCCAGCAGTTATTTTCAGGCCCTGTTCACCGGGGAGCTGTTTTTT | CASSYFQALFTGELFF
- | TRBJ1-4 | few | TRBV7-6 | TGTGCCAGCCGCCGGGGGCCGGCTAATGAAAAACTGTTTTTT | CASRRGPANEKLFF
TRBD1 | TRBJ1-5 | - | TRBV20-1 | TGCAGTGCTAGTCGGGACAGGGGGTTGGGGCAGCCCCAGCATTTT | CSASRDRGLGQPQHF
- | TRBJ2-7 | - | TRBV10-3 | TGTGCCATCAGTGACAGGACCAGCTCCTACGAGCAGTACTTC | CAISDRTSSYEQYF
- | TRBJ2-7 | - | TRBV28 | TGTGCCAGCACCCTGAGGGGGGCAGGGGGCGAGCAGTACTTC | CASTLRGAGGEQYF
TRBD2 | TRBJ2-3 | many | TRBV7-2 | TGTGCCAGCAGCTTAGCGGGGACTAGCGGGGGGGCGACAGATACGCAGTATTTT | CASSLAGTSGGATDTQYF
- | TRBJ1-5 | few | TRBV20-1 | TGCAGTGCTAGAGATGGGGACACTTATAGCAATCAGCCCCAGCATTTT | CSARDGDTYSNQPQHF
- | TRBJ2-3 | - | TRBV15 | TGTGCCACCAGCAGAGGCGGGGAGCCAAATAGCACAGATACGCAGTATTTT | CATSRGGEPNSTDTQYF
- | TRBJ2-1 | many | TRBV4-1 | TGCGCCAGCAGCCAAGTTTCGACTTCCTACAATGAGCAGTTCTTC | CASSQVSTSYNEQFF
- | TRBJ2-7 | - | TRBV7-8 | TGTGCCAGCAGCTGGGGGGCCTCTCTCCTTCTCTACGAGCAGTACTTC | CASSWGASLLLYEQYF
- | TRBJ2-1 | many | TRBV5-6 | TGTGCCAGCAGCTTCACTAGCCCCTACAATGAGCAGTTCTTC | CASSFTSPYNEQFF
TRBD1 | TRBJ2-5 | few | TRBV6-6 | TGTGCCAGCAGTTATTTACAGGGGCTCCAAGAGACCCAGTACTTC | CASSYLQGLQETQYF
- | TRBJ1-5 | few | TRBV27 | TGTGCCAGCGGGCCTCAGGGAAGCAATCAGCCCCAGCATTTT | CASGPQGSNQPQHF
TRBD1 | TRBJ1-2 | - | TRBV28 | TGTGCCAGCACCTTAAGGACAGGGGAGTTCTATGGCTACACCTTC | CASTLRTGEFYGYTF
- | TRBJ2-3 | - | TRBV5-1 | TGCGCCAGCAGCACTCCCGGGACACCCACACGAGGAGATACGCAGTATTTT | CASSTPGTPTRGDTQYF
- | TRBJ2-5 | - | TRBV4-2 | TGTGCCAGCAGCCAGGGAGACAGGACGAAAGAGACCCAGTACTTC | CASSQGDRTKETQYF
TRBD2 | TRBJ2-1 | few | TRBV7-3 | TGTGCCAGCAGCACACTAGCGGGGGGTGGGATTGAGCAGTTCTTC | CASSTLAGGGIEQFF
- | TRBJ1-1 | - | TRBV29-1 | TGCAGCGTTGAGGGGGTCGACACTGAAGCTTTCTTT | CSVEGVDTEAFF
- | TRBJ2-3 | - | TRBV18 | TGTGCCAGCTCACCACAGGTTGGAGGCCCCGACACAGATACGCAGTATTTT | CASSPQVGGPDTDTQYF
- | TRBJ2-3 | - | TRBV4-1 | TGCGCCAGCAGCCAAGATGGGCTCCGGGATTTT | CASSQDGLRDF
TRBD1 | TRBJ2-5 | few | TRBV7-9 | TGTGCCAGCAGCTCGACAGGGGTCCAAGAGACCCAGTACTTC | CASSSTGVQETQYF
- | TRBJ2-4 | few | TRBV6-5 | TGTGCCAGCAGTTCAGGTCGAGGAACCAAAAACATTCAGTACTTC | CASSSGRGTKNIQYF
- | TRBJ2-5 | few | TRBV12-3/TRBV12-4 | TGTGCCAGCAGTTTTAGGACAGATAGGTTCCAAGAGACCCAGTACTTC | CASSFRTDRFQETQYF
- | TRBJ2-2 | few | TRBV6-6 | TGTGCCACCGTTTGGTCCGGGGAGCTGTTTTTT | CATVWSGELFF
TRBD2 | TRBJ2-1 | - | TRBV10-3 | TGTGCCATCAGTGAGGACGGGACTAGGACTGAGCAGTTCTTC | CAISEDGTRTEQFF
- | TRBJ2-5 | few | TRBV28 | TGTGCCAGCAGTTTGGGGGTAGTCCGCCAAGAGACCCAGTACTTC | CASSLGVVRQETQYF
- | TRBJ2-5 | - | TRBV5-1 | TGCGCCAGCAGCTTCCCGAGGCGCAATGGGACCCAGTACTTC | CASSFPRRNGTQYF
TRBD1 | TRBJ2-3 | few | TRBV4-2 | TGTGCCAGCAGCCATACTGCGGCAGGGGGAGAAGACACAGATACGCAGTATTTT | CASSHTAAGGEDTDTQYF
- | TRBJ1-3 | few | TRBV10-3 | TGTGCCATCAGTGACTTTCCGAGGAGGGACGGAAACACCATATATTTT | CAISDFPRRDGNTIYF
- | TRBJ1-6 | - | TRBV7-6 | TGTGCCAGCAGCTTTTTCAGGGATTCTTTTAATTCACCCCTCCACTTT | CASSFFRDSFNSPLHF
- | TRBJ1-2 | few | TRBV19 | TGTGCCAGTAGTATTATCCGGCAGGCGGCTAACTATGGCTACACCTTC | CASSIIRQAANYGYTF
- | TRBJ2-2 | - | TRBV10-2 | TGCGCCAGCAACAGGGGCGCGGCGGGGCACGGGGAGCTGTTTTTT | CASNRGAAGHGELFF